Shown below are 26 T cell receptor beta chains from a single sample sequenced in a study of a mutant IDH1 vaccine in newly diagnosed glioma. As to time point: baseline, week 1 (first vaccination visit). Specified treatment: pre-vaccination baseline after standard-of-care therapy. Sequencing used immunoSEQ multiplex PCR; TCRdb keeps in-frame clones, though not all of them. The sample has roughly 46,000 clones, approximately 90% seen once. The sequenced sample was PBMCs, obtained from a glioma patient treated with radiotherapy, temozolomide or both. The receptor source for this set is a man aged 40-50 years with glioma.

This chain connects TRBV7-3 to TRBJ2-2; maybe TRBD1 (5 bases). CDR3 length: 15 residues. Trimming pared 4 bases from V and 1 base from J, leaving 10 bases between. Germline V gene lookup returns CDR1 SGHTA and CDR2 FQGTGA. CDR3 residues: CASSSQGRNTGELFF. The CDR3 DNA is TGTGCCAGCAGCTCCCAGGGTCGGAACACCGGGGAGCTGTTTTTT. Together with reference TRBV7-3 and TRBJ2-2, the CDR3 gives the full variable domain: GAGVSQTPSNKVTEKGKYVELRCDPISGHTALYWYRQSLGQGPEFLIYFQGTGAADDSGLPNDRFFAVRPEGSVSTLKIQRTERGDSAVYLCASSSQGRNTGELFFGEGSRLTVL.

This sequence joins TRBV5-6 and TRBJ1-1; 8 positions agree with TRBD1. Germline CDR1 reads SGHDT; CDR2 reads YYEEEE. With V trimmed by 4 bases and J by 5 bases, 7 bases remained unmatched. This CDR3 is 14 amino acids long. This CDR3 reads CASSLYRGSTEAFF. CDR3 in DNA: TGTGCCAGCAGCCTATACAGGGGGTCTACTGAAGCTTTCTTT.

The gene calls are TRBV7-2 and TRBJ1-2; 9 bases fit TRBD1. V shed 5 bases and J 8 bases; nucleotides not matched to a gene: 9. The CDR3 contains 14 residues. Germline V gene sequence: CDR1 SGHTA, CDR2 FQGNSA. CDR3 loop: CASSESTGGGGYTF. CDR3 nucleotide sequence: TGTGCCAGCAGCGAATCCACAGGGGGCGGCGGCTACACCTTC.

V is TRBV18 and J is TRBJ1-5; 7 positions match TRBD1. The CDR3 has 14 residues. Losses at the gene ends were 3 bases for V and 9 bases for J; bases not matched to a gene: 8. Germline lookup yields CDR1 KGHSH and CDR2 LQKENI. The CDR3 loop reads CASSPGPQGGPQHF. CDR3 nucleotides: TGTGCCAGCTCACCCGGGCCCCAGGGGGGGCCCCAGCATTTT.

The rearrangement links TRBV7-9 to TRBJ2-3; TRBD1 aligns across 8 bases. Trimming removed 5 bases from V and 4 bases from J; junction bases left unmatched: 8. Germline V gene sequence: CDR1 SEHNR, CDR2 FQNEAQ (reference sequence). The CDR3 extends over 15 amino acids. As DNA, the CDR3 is TGTGCCAGCAGCCCAGGACAGGGCGAAGCAGATACGCAGTATTTT. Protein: CASSPGQGEADTQYF. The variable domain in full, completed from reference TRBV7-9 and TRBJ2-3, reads DTGVSQNPRHKITKRGQNVTFRCDPISEHNRLYWYRQTLGQGPEFLTYFQNEAQLEKSRLLSDRFSAERPKGSFSTLEIQRTEQGDSAMYLCASSPGQGEADTQYFGPGTRLTVL.

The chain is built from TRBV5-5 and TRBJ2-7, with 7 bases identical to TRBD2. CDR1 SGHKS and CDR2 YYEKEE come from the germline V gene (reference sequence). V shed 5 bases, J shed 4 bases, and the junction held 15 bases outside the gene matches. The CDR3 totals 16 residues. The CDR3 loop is CASSQPPGGLDYEQYF. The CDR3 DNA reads TGTGCCAGCAGTCAACCCCCGGGGGGATTGGATTACGAGCAGTACTTC. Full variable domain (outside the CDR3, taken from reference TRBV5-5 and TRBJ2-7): DAGVTQSPTHLIKTRGQQVTLRCSPISGHKSVSWYQQVLGQGPQFIFQYYEKEERGRGNFPDRFSARQFPNYSSELNVNALLLGDSALYLCASSQPPGGLDYEQYFGPGTRLTVT.

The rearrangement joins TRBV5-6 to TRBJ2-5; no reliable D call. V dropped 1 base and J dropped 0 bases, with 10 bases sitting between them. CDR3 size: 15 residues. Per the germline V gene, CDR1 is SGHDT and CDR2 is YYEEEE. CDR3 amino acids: CASSLWVLYQETQYF. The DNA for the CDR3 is TGTGCCAGCAGCTTGTGGGTTCTGTACCAAGAGACCCAGTACTTC.

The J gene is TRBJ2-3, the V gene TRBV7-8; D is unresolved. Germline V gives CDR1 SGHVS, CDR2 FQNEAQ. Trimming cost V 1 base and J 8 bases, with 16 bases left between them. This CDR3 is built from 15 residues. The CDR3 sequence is CASSLGRGQLGTQYF. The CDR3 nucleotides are TGTGCCAGCAGCTTAGGGCGCGGTCAGCTCGGTACGCAGTATTTT.

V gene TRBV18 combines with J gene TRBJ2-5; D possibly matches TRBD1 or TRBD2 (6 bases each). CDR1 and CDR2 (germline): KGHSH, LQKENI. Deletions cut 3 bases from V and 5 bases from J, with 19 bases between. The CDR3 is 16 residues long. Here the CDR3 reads CASSPGGQTFQETQYF. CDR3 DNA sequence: TGTGCCAGCTCACCTGGGGGGCAGACCTTCCAGGAGACCCAGTACTTC.

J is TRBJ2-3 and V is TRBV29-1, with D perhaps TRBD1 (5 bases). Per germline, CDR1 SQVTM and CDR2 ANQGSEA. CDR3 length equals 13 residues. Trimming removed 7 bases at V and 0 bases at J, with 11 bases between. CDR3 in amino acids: CSERQRSTDTQYF. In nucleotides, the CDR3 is TGCAGCGAGAGACAGAGGAGCACAGATACGCAGTATTTT.

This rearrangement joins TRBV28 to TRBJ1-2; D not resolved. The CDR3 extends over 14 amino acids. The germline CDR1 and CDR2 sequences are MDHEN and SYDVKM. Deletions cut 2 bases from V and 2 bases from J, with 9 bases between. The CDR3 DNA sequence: TGTGCCAGCAGTTTAGTGGTGCTAAACTATGGCTACACCTTC. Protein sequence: CASSLVVLNYGYTF.

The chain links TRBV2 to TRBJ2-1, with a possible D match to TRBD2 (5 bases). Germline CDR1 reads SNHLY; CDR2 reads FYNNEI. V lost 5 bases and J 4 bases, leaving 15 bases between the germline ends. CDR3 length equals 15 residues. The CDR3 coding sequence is TGTGCCAGCAGTCAAGGGCGGGTGGTATACAATGAGCAGTTCTTC. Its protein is CASSQGRVVYNEQFF. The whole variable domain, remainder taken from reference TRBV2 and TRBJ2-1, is EPEVTQTPSHQVTQMGQEVILRCVPISNHLYFYWYRQILGQKVEFLVSFYNNEISEKSEIFDDQFSVERPDGSNFTLKIRSTKLEDSAMYFCASSQGRVVYNEQFFGPGTRLTVL.

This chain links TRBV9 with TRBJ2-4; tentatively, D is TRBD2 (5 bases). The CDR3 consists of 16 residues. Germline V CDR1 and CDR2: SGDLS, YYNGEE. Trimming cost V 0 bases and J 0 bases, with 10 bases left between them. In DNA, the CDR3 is TGTGCCAGCAGCGTAGACTTTGCGGGAGCCAAAAACATTCAGTACTTC. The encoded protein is CASSVDFAGAKNIQYF.

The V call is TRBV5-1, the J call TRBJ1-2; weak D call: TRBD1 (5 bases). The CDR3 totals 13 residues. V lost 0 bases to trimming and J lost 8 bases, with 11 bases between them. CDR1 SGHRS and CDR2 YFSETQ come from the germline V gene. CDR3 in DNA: TGCGCCAGCAGCTTGGAGGGGCGAGTAGGCTACACCTTC. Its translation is CASSLEGRVGYTF.

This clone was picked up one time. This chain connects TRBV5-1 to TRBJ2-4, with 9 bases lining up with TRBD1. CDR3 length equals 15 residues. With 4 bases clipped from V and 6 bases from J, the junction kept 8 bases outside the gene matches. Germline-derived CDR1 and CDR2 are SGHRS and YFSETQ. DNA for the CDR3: TGCGCCAGCAGCACACCGGGACAGGGAATAAACATTCAGTACTTC. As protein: CASSTPGQGINIQYF.

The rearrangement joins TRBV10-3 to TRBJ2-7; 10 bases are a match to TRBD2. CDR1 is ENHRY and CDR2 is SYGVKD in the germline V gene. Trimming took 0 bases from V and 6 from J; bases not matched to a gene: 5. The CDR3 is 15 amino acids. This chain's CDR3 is CAISESRVAGGEQYF. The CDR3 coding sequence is TGTGCCATCAGTGAGTCGAGGGTAGCGGGGGGCGAGCAGTACTTC.

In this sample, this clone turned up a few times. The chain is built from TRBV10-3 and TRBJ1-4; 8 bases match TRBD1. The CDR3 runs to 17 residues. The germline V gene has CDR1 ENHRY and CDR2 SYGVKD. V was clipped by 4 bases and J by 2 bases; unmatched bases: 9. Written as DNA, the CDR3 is TGTGCCATCAGTGCAGGGACAGGCATTCCCACTAATGAAAAACTGTTTTTT. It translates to CAISAGTGIPTNEKLFF.

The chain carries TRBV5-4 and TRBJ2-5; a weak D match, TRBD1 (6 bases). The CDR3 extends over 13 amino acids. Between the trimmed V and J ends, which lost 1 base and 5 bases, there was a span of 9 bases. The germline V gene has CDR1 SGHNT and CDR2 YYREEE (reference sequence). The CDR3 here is CASSLQGSETQYF. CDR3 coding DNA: TGTGCCAGCAGCTTGCAGGGGAGCGAGACCCAGTACTTC.

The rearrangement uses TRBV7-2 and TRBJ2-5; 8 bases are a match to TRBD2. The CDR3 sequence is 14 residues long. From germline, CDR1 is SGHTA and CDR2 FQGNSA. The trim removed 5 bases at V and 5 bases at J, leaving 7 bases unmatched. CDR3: CASSLQRGRETQYF. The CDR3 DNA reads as TGTGCCAGCAGCCTACAGCGGGGGAGGGAGACCCAGTACTTC. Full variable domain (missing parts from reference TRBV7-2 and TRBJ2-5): GAGVSQSPSNKVTEKGKDVELRCDPISGHTALYWYRQSLGQGLEFLIYFQGNSAPDKSGLPSDRFSAERTGGSVSTLTIQRTQQEDSAVYLCASSLQRGRETQYFGPGTRLLVL.

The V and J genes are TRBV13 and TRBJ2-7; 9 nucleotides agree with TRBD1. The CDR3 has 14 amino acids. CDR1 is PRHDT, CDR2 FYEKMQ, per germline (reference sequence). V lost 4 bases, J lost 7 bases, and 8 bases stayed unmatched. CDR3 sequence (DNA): TGTGCCAGCAGCTCCGGGACAGGGTTAATAGAGCAGTACTTC. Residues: CASSSGTGLIEQYF.

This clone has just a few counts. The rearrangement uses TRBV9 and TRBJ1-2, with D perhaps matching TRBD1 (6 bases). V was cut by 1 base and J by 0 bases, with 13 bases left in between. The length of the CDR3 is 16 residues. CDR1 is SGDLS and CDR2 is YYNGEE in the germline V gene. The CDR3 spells CASSVTLWGPNYGYTF. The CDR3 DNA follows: TGTGCCAGCAGCGTAACCCTGTGGGGGCCTAACTATGGCTACACCTTC.

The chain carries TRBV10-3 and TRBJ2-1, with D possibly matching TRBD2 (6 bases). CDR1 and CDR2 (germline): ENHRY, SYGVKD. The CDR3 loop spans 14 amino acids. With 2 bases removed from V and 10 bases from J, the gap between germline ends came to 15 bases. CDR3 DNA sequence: TGTGCCATCAGTGAGGACCGGGGGTTGAGGGAGCAGTTCTTC. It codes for CAISEDRGLREQFF.

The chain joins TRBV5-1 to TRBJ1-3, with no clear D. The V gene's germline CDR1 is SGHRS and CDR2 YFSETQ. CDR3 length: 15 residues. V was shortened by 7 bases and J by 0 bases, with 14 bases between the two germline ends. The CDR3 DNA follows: TGCGCCAGCTCTATAGTAGGACCCTCTGGAAACACCATATATTTT. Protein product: CASSIVGPSGNTIYF.

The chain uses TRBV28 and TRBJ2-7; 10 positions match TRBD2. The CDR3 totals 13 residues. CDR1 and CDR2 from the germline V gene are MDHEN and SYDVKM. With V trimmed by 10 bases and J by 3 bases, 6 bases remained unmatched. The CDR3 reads CAIQSSGSYEQYF. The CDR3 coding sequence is TGTGCCATACAATCTAGCGGGAGCTACGAGCAGTACTTC. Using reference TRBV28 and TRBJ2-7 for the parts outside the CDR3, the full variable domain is DVKVTQSSRYLVKRTGEKVFLECVQDMDHENMFWYRQDPGLGLRLIYFSYDVKMKEKGDIPEGYSVSREKKERFSLILESASTNQTSMYLCAIQSSGSYEQYFGPGTRLTVT.

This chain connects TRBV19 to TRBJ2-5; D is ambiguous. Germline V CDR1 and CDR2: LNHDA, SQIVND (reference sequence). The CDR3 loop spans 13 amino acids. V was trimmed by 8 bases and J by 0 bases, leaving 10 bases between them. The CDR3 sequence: CASAADYQETQYF. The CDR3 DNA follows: TGTGCCAGTGCGGCGGATTACCAAGAGACCCAGTACTTC.

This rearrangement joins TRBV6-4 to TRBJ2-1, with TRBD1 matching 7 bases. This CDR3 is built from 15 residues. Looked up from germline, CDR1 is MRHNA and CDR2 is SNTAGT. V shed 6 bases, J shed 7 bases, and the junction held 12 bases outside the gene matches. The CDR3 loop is CASSRETGLGNEQFF. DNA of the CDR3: TGTGCCAGCAGCCGAGAGACAGGGCTGGGGAATGAGCAGTTCTTC.